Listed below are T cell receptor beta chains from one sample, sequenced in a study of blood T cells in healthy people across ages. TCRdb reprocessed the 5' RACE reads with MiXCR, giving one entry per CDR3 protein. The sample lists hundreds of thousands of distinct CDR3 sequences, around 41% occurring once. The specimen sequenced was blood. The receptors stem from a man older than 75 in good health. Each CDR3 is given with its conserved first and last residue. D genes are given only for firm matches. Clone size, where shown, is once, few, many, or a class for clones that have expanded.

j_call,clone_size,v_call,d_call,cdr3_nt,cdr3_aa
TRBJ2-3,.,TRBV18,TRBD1,TGTGCCAGCTCACCACTACCGGGACAGGGTACTTCAGATACGCAGTATTTT,CASSPLPGQGTSDTQYF
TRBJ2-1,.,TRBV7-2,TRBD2,TGTGCCAGCAGCCCCCCGACTAGCGGGACCGGGTTCTTC,CASSPPTSGTGFF
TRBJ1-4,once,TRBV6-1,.,TGTGCCAGCAGTGAACAGGATGAAAAACTGTTTTTT,CASSEQDEKLFF
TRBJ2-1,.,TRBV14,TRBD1,TGTGCCAGCAGCCCAGACAGGGGACCCTACAATGAGCAGTTCTTC,CASSPDRGPYNEQFF
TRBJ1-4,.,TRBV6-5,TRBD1,TGTGCCAGCAGTTGGGACAGGCGGAATGAAAAACTGTTTTTT,CASSWDRRNEKLFF
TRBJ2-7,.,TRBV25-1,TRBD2,TGTGCCAGCAGTGACCCGGGGAGGGAAGAGCGGTACTTC,CASSDPGREERYF
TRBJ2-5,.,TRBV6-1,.,TGTGCCAGCAGTGCCGACAGGCTCGGGACCCAGTACTTC,CASSADRLGTQYF
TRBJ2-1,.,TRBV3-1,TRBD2,TGTGCCAGCAGCCAAGATGGGACTAGCGGATACTACAATGAGCAGTTCTTC,CASSQDGTSGYYNEQFF
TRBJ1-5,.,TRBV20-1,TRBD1,TGCAGTGCTCCCCAGGGGGCGGATCAGCCCCAGCATTTT,CSAPQGADQPQHF
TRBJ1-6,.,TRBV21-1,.,TGTGCCAGCAGCAAGGGCAGGGGAGGGTCACCCCTCCACTTT,CASSKGRGGSPLHF
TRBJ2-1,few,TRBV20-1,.,TGCAGTGCTAGAGTCAGCGGTCCATACAATGAGCAGTTCTTC,CSARVSGPYNEQFF
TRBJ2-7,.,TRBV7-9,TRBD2,TGTGCCAGCATCTCCCCCCAGCGGGGGGGCCTTACTGAGCAGTACTTC,CASISPQRGGLTEQYF
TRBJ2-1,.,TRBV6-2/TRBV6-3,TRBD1,TGTGCCAGCAGTTCCCGACAGGGGATCGACAATGAGCAGTTCTTC,CASSSRQGIDNEQFF
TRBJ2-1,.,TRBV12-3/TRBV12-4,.,TGTGCCAGCAGTCGTAGGGGGTCGCAAGAGACCCAGTTCTTC,CASSRRGSQETQFF
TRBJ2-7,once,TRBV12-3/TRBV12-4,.,TGTGCCAGCAGTTCCAAGGCGGGCCCACCCTACGAGCAGTACTTC,CASSSKAGPPYEQYF
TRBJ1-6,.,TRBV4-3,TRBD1,TGCGCCAGCAGCCGGGGACAGGGCGGGGGTTCACCCCTCCACTTT,CASSRGQGGGSPLHF
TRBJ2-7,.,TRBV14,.,TGTGCCAGCAGCCAAGATTTATCACCCGGATATACCTACGAGCAGTACTTC,CASSQDLSPGYTYEQYF
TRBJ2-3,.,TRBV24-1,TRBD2,TGTGCCACCAGTGACGGGGGGGCCGTCACAGATACGCAGTATTTT,CATSDGGAVTDTQYF